The next 4 T cell receptor beta chains were all read from a single sample in a study of OX40 agonist ivuxolimab in advanced cancers. TCRdb keeps only in-frame clones here, not all; method: immunoSEQ multiplex PCR. The sample consists of some 35,000 clones, around 86% of them appearing once. The source material was CD4+ or CD8+ T cells sorted from blood, sampled in a trial of the OX40 agonist ivuxolimab. These receptors were collected from an adult with an advanced solid tumor such as melanoma, head and neck, liver or kidney cancer.

V usage is TRBV7-9 and J usage is TRBJ2-3, with TRBD2 matching over 7 bases. The J segment lost 3 bases and the V segment lost 2 bases, leaving 11 bases of the junction unmatched. Germline loops: CDR1 SEHNR, CDR2 FQNEAQ (reference sequence). This CDR3 comprises 17 residues. The CDR3 DNA reads TGTGCCAGCAGCTTAAATGCAGCGGGGAGGGCGACAGATACGCAGTATTTT. This gives the protein CASSLNAAGRATDTQYF.

The J gene is TRBJ1-5, the V gene TRBV5-1; 9 nucleotides match TRBD1. Germline CDR1 and CDR2: SGHRS and YFSETQ. The CDR3 has 16 residues. Losses at the gene ends were 2 bases for V and 3 bases for J; bases not matched to a gene: 6. CDR3 DNA sequence: TGCGCCAGCAGCTTAGAAGGACAGGGGAACAATCAGCCCCAGCATTTT. It translates to CASSLEGQGNNQPQHF. Full variable domain (missing parts from reference TRBV5-1 and TRBJ1-5): KAGVTQTPRYLIKTRGQQVTLSCSPISGHRSVSWYQQTPGQGLQFLFEYFSETQRNKGNFPGRFSGRQFSNSRSEMNVSTLELGDSALYLCASSLEGQGNNQPQHFGDGTRLSIL.

This chain links TRBV7-9 with TRBJ1-4, with a weak D call TRBD1 (5 bases). Per the germline V gene, CDR1 is SEHNR and CDR2 is FQNEAQ (reference sequence). Trimming took 2 bases from V and 3 from J, leaving 10 bases between them. This CDR3 is built from 15 residues. This CDR3 is CASSLQGAANEKLFF. The CDR3 region has the DNA TGTGCCAGCAGCTTACAGGGCGCGGCTAATGAAAAACTGTTTTTT. Filled out from reference TRBV7-9 and TRBJ1-4, the complete variable domain reads DTGVSQNPRHKITKRGQNVTFRCDPISEHNRLYWYRQTLGQGPEFLTYFQNEAQLEKSRLLSDRFSAERPKGSFSTLEIQRTEQGDSAMYLCASSLQGAANEKLFFGSGTQLSVL.

This chain joins TRBV28 and TRBJ2-5, with D possibly called TRBD1 or TRBD2 (5 bases each). TRBJ2-7 explains the end of the DNA better; the J call may be wrong. The CDR3 contains 11 residues. Germline CDR1 and CDR2: MDHEN and SYDVKM. Written as DNA, the CDR3 is TGTGCCAGCAGTGAGGGGTCCGAGCAGTACTTC. Residues: CASSEGSEQYF.